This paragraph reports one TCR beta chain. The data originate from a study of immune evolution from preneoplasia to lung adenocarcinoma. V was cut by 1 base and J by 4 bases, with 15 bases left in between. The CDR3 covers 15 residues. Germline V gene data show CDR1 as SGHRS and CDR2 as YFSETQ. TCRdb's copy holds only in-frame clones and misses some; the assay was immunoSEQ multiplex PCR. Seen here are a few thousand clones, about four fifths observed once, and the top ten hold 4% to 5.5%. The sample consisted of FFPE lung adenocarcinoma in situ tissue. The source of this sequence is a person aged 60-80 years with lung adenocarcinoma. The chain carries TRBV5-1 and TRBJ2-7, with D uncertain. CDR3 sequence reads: CASSLSAGEHYEQYF. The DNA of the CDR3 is TGCGCCAGCAGCTTGTCGGCAGGAGAACATTACGAGCAGTACTTC.